The present entry profiles one T cell receptor (beta chain) with its context. Its antigen is not identified. This sample is part of a study of cytomegalovirus exposure and HLA in healthy donors. The study, taken as a whole, reports: In vitro assays verified that a few CMV-associated chains recognized CMV antigens specifically.

Samples came from healthy bone marrow donors. The PCR had 60 Vbeta and 13 Jbeta primers. Clones were sequenced by immunoSEQ multiplex PCR, and TCRdb holds only the in-frame ones, with some missing. This table lists 200,000 or so clones. V lost 8 bases to trimming and J lost 3 bases; unmatched junction nucleotides: 20. Germline lookup yields CDR1 MDHEN and CDR2 SYDVKM. This CDR3 spans 18 amino acids. The receptor was derived from a girl aged 2 to 9 in good health and CMV-seropositive. V and J are TRBV28 and TRBJ2-3; TRBD2 aligns across 7 bases. Sequenced input: PBMCs. CDR3 bases: TGTGCCAGCCTAGGCTCGGGCGGGAGCCCAGGTGGGACAGATACGCAGTATTTT. Amino acids: CASLGSGGSPGGTDTQYF.